This T cell receptor beta chain emerged from a study of blood T cell repertoires in COVID-19. The germline V gene has CDR1 SGHRS and CDR2 YFSETQ. This CDR3 spans 13 amino acids. Between the trimmed V and J ends, which lost 1 base and 5 bases, there was a span of 8 bases. Study processing details: Estimates of nucleated cell counts were drawn from the amplification of reference gene primers. Only in-frame clones appear in the TCRdb table, and some are missing; sequencing was by immunoSEQ multiplex PCR. D and trimming come from the DNA, and the V and J calls and clone size come from that table. The sample contains roughly 180,000 clones, under 90% of which appear only once. As regards this clone: Other DNA sequences in the sample encode the same CDR3.

The chain is built from TRBV5-1 and TRBJ2-3; unclear D gene. Input material: PBMCs or T cells enriched from blood (not recorded which). The receptor was isolated from a man in his 60s who had recovered from COVID-19. The CDR3 is CASSLSGRDTQYF. CDR3 sequence (DNA): TGCGCCAGCAGCTTGTCAGGAAGAGATACGCAGTATTTT. Using reference TRBV5-1 and TRBJ2-3 for the parts outside the CDR3, the full variable domain is KAGVTQTPRYLIKTRGQQVTLSCSPISGHRSVSWYQQTPGQGLQFLFEYFSETQRNKGNFPGRFSGRQFSNSRSEMNVSTLELGDSALYLCASSLSGRDTQYFGPGTRLTVL.